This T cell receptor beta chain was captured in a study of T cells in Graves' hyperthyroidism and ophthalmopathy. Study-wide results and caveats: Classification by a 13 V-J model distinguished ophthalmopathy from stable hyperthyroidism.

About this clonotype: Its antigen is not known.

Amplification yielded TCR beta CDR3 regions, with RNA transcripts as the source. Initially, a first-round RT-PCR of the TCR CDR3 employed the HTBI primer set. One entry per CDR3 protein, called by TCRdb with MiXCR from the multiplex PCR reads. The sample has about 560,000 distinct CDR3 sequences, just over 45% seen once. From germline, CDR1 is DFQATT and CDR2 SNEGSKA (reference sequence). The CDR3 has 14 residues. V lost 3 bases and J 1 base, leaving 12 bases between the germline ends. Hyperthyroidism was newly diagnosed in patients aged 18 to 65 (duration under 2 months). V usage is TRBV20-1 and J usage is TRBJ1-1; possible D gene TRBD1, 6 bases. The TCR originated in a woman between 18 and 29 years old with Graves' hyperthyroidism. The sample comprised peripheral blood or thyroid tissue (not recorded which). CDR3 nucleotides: TGCAGTGCTAGCCCGGGACATTCGAACACTGAAGCTTTCTTT. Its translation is CSASPGHSNTEAFF.